The next 21 T cell receptor beta chains were all read from a single sample in a study of blood T cells in healthy people across ages. A second PCR, run for roughly 6 to 11 cycles, used a sample-barcoded 5' primer plus a J-beta primer mix. TCRdb redid the calling of the 5' RACE reads with MiXCR, one entry per CDR3 protein. The sample contains fewer than 1,200,000 distinct CDR3 sequences, under 30% of which appear only once. The data were also submitted as part of a second study, on T cells of mothers and their children.

The sequencing sample was made of blood. These receptors were obtained from a girl aged 2-10 years in good health.

The chain couples TRBV29-1 to TRBJ1-1, with unresolved D. CDR3 size: 14 residues. Germline V CDR1 and CDR2: SQVTM, ANQGSEA. Trimming cost V 3 bases and J 4 bases, with 15 bases left between them. CDR3 in DNA: TGCAGCGTTGACGGGGAAGAAGTTCCCACTGAAGCTTTCTTT. Encoded protein: CSVDGEEVPTEAFF.

V gene TRBV7-9 combines with J gene TRBJ2-7, with D unresolved. The tail of the sequence fits TRBJ2-1 better, so the J call may be wrong. Germline V gives CDR1 SEHNR, CDR2 FQNEAQ (reference sequence). The CDR3 runs 14 residues. The CDR3 DNA follows: TGTGCCAGCAGCTTCGTTCCCACGGCCAATGAGCAGTTCTTC. Its protein is CASSFVPTANEQFF.

The chain couples TRBV29-1 to TRBJ2-1; TRBD2 matches 11 bases. V lost 5 bases to trimming and J lost 9 bases; unmatched junction nucleotides: 9. The CDR3 loop spans 14 amino acids. CDR1 is SQVTM and CDR2 is ANQGSEA in the germline V gene. The CDR3 bases are TGCAGCGTTACCACTAGCGGGAGTCGGGCTGAGCAGTTCTTC. It yields the protein CSVTTSGSRAEQFF.

In its sample, this clonotype was seen a few times. The V gene is TRBV4-3, the J gene TRBJ2-5; no clear D gene. Matching the DNA end better, TRBJ2-7 makes the J call doubtful. CDR1 LGHNA and CDR2 YSLEER come from the germline V gene. This CDR3 spans 12 amino acids. CDR3 DNA: TGCGCCAGCAGTCAATACCTGGGCGAGCAGTACTTC. Its protein product is CASSQYLGEQYF.

This clonotype occurred a few times. The chain employs TRBV29-1 and TRBJ2-5, with 7 bases identical to TRBD2. The last part of the DNA fits TRBJ2-1 better; the J call may be wrong. CDR1 is SQVTM and CDR2 is ANQGSEA in the germline V gene. This CDR3 spans 14 amino acids. The CDR3: CSVPRDYHYNEQFF. Written as DNA, the CDR3 is TGCAGCGTGCCCCGGGACTACCACTACAATGAGCAGTTCTTC.

The chain recombines TRBV6-1 with TRBJ1-5; D might be TRBD1 (5 bases). Per germline, CDR1 MNHNS and CDR2 SASEGT. Trimming removed 5 bases at V and 4 bases at J, with 12 bases between. This CDR3 is built from 14 residues. The CDR3 coding sequence is TGTGCCAGCAGTACCTGGGGACTAAATCAGCCCCAGCATTTT. It yields the protein CASSTWGLNQPQHF.

V usage is TRBV7-2 and J usage is TRBJ2-5; 7 bases fit TRBD1. The DNA end favors TRBJ2-1, so the J call may be wrong. Germline V lookup: CDR1 SGHTA, CDR2 FQGNSA. This CDR3 region has 15 residues. The CDR3 spells CASSYLGGQINEQFF. The CDR3 DNA follows: TGTGCCAGCAGCTATCTAGGGGGCCAAATCAATGAGCAGTTCTTC.

This clonotype was seen more than once but under ten times. The rearrangement uses TRBV9 and TRBJ1-6, with TRBD1 identical over 7 bases. This CDR3 is built from 15 residues. V lost 3 bases and J lost 9; bases outside the gene matches: 9. Germline V gene sequence: CDR1 SGDLS, CDR2 YYNGEE. CDR3 amino acids: CASSEEGGASSPLHF. The CDR3 bases are TGTGCCAGCAGCGAGGAAGGGGGCGCGTCTTCACCCCTCCACTTT.

In its sample, this clonotype was seen a few times. This sequence joins TRBV12-3 or TRBV12-4 and TRBJ2-1; D unclear. The DNA end is more similar to TRBJ2-7, so the J call may be wrong. The CDR3 loop spans 12 amino acids. The chain's CDR3 is CASSFADREQYF. The CDR3 nucleotides are TGTGCCAGCAGTTTCGCCGACCGAGAGCAGTACTTC.

V gene TRBV6-5 combines with J gene TRBJ2-7; D is possibly TRBD2 (5 bases). The CDR3 runs to 14 residues. V gave up 2 bases and J gave up 1 base, with 9 bases separating them. Germline V CDR1 and CDR2: MNHEY, SVGAGI. The CDR3 sequence: CASSYRRESYEQYV. CDR3 bases: TGTGCCAGCAGTTACCGACGGGAATCCTACGAGCAGTACGTC.

The gene calls are TRBV7-2 and TRBJ2-1; 12 nucleotides agree with TRBD2. The end of the DNA fits TRBJ2-5 better, so the J call may be wrong. The CDR3 has 14 residues. Germline loops: CDR1 SGHTA, CDR2 FQGNSA. The CDR3 bases are TGTGCCAGCAGCACCGGGACTAGCGGGGAGACCCAGTACTTC. It is translated as CASSTGTSGETQYF.

V usage is TRBV2 and J usage is TRBJ2-1; D could derive from TRBD1 or TRBD2 (5 bases each). CDR1 and CDR2 from the germline V gene are SNHLY and FYNNEI. The CDR3 consists of 11 residues. The chain's CDR3 is CAPGTLNEQFF. CDR3 sequence (DNA): TGTGCTCCGGGGACCTTGAATGAGCAGTTCTTC.

The chain is built from TRBV7-2 and TRBJ2-3, with TRBD1 matching over 8 bases. This CDR3 has 13 amino acids. Germline V CDR1 and CDR2: SGHTA, FQGNSA. The V segment lost 5 bases and the J segment 8 bases; nucleotides outside the gene matches: 6. The DNA of the CDR3 is TGTGCCAGCAGCCCCGTGACAGGGGCTACGCAGTATTTT. Amino acids: CASSPVTGATQYF.

In its sample, this clonotype was seen a few times. This sequence joins TRBV2 and TRBJ2-5, with 9 bases matching TRBD1. The J call may be in error: the DNA end matches TRBJ2-1 better. The CDR3 totals 14 residues. Germline CDR1 SNHLY, CDR2 FYNNEI. The CDR3 bases are TGTGCCAGTACCGGGACAGGGCTAGTAGGTGAGCAGTTCTTC. The encoded protein is CASTGTGLVGEQFF.

This clonotype was observed a few times. The V call is TRBV2, the J call TRBJ1-5; 9 nucleotides agree with TRBD1. J lost 7 bases, V lost 7 bases, and 11 bases had no gene match. The germline V gene has CDR1 SNHLY and CDR2 FYNNEI. This CDR3 comprises 15 residues. DNA of the CDR3: TGTGCCAGCAAGGAGGGACAGGGTGGAATGCAGCCCCAGCATTTT. Protein sequence: CASKEGQGGMQPQHF.

The chain has TRBV7-2 and TRBJ1-4, with D perhaps TRBD1 (5 bases). Deletions cut 1 base from V and 4 bases from J, with 10 bases between. Germline assignment: CDR1 SGHTA and CDR2 FQGNSA. The CDR3 consists of 15 residues. Here the CDR3 reads CASSLDGGFNEKLFF. The CDR3 bases are TGTGCCAGCAGCTTAGACGGGGGGTTTAATGAAAAACTGTTTTTT.

This clonotype has at least ten counts. The chain carries TRBV27 and TRBJ1-6; D unclear. CDR1 and CDR2 from the germline V gene are MNHEY and SMNVEV (reference sequence). V dropped 5 bases and J dropped 4 bases, with 15 bases sitting between them. CDR3 length: 16 amino acids. CDR3: CASSAYYREYNSPLHF. In nucleotides, the CDR3 is TGTGCCAGCAGTGCTTATTACCGGGAGTATAATTCACCCCTCCACTTT.

This clonotype was seen more than once but under ten times. V is TRBV4-3 and J is TRBJ1-2; possibly TRBD1 for D (5 bases). CDR3 size: 17 residues. Looked up from germline, CDR1 is LGHNA and CDR2 is YSLEER. Trimming stripped 0 bases from V and 8 bases from J, with 22 bases between. CDR3 nucleotide sequence: TGCGCCAGCAGCCAAGATAAGGCAGGGAACCTTCTAGACGGCTACACCTTC. Amino acids: CASSQDKAGNLLDGYTF.

This clonotype was observed a few times. The rearrangement links TRBV7-2 to TRBJ2-2; 10 bases map to TRBD2. The V and J ends lost 6 bases and 1 base, in that order; junction bases with no gene match: 8. This CDR3 region has 17 residues. Germline values: CDR1 SGHTA, CDR2 FQGNSA. The CDR3 is CASRGGRTSGNTGELFF. CDR3 nucleotide sequence: TGTGCCAGCAGGGGGGGCCGGACTAGCGGGAACACCGGGGAGCTGTTTTTT.

This clonotype was seen only a few times. The chain links TRBV12-3 or TRBV12-4 to TRBJ2-1; no definite D call. The CDR3 consists of 11 residues. V shed 2 bases and J shed 10 bases, with 6 bases lying between them. The chain's CDR3 is CASSLIEEQFF. The CDR3 coding sequence is TGTGCCAGCAGTTTAATTGAGGAGCAGTTCTTC.

V is TRBV6-5 and J is TRBJ2-5; 10 bases line up with TRBD2. With the DNA end fitting TRBJ2-1 better, the J assignment may be wrong. The CDR3 consists of 14 residues. Germline V gene lookup returns CDR1 MNHEY and CDR2 SVGAGI. The CDR3 DNA sequence: TGTGCCAGCAGTTATAGTAGCGGGAGGAATGAGCAGTTCTTC. Its protein is CASSYSSGRNEQFF.